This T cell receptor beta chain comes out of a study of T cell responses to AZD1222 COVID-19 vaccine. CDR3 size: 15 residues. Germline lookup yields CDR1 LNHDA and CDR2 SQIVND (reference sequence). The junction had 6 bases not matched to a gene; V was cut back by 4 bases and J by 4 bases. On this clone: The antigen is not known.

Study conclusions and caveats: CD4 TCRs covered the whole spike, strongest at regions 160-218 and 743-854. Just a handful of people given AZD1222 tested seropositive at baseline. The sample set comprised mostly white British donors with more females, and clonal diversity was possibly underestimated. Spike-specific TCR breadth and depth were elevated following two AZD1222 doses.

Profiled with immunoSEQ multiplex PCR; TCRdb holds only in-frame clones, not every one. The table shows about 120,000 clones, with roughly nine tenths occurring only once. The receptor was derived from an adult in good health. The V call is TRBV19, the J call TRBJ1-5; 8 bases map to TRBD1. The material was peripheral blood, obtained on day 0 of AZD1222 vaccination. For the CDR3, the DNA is TGTGCCAGTAGTAACAGGGGGTCTTTTAATCAGCCCCAGCATTTT. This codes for CASSNRGSFNQPQHF.